The 28 T cell receptor beta chains below all came from one sample that was sequenced in a study of cytomegalovirus exposure and HLA in healthy donors. The PCR contained 60 Vbeta and 13 Jbeta primers. Profiled with immunoSEQ multiplex PCR; TCRdb holds only in-frame clones, not every one. The sample has about 130,000 clones; 75% to 85% are singletons. The sample consisted of PBMCs. The receptor source for this set is a woman in her forties in good health and CMV-seronegative.

The V and J genes are TRBV2 and TRBJ2-7, with 14 positions matching TRBD2. V lost 10 bases, J lost 3 bases, and 5 bases stayed unmatched. CDR1 and CDR2 (germline): SNHLY, FYNNEI. The CDR3 totals 14 residues. This CDR3 reads CATSGLAGVYEQYF. CDR3 DNA sequence: TGTGCCACCTCGGGACTAGCGGGAGTCTACGAGCAGTACTTC.

The chain recombines TRBV7-2 with TRBJ2-3, with 8 bases identical to TRBD2. V shed 2 bases and J 4 bases; nucleotides not matched to a gene: 2. Germline V gene data show CDR1 as SGHTA and CDR2 as FQGNSA. The CDR3 is 14 amino acids. For the CDR3, the DNA is TGTGCCAGCAGCTTATTAGCGGGGTCAGATACGCAGTATTTT. This encodes CASSLLAGSDTQYF.

The chain joins TRBV7-3 to TRBJ2-3, with no clear D. The V and J ends lost 6 bases and 2 bases respectively, with 12 bases between them. The CDR3 length is 14 residues. Per germline, CDR1 SGHTA and CDR2 FQGTGA. CDR3: CASSYGPTTDTQYF. The CDR3 nucleotides are TGTGCCAGCAGTTATGGGCCGACCACAGATACGCAGTATTTT.

This rearrangement joins TRBV29-1 to TRBJ1-1; the match to TRBD1 covers 11 bases. The CDR3 consists of 18 residues. CDR1 is SQVTM and CDR2 is ANQGSEA in the germline V gene. Germline trimming cut 0 bases from V and 3 bases from J; bases unmatched to any gene: 12. CDR3 residues: CSVEDQRTGGRWDTEAFF. CDR3 DNA sequence: TGCAGCGTTGAAGATCAAAGGACAGGGGGCAGGTGGGACACTGAAGCTTTCTTT. Complete variable domain (other parts from reference TRBV29-1 and TRBJ1-1): SAVISQKPSRDICQRGTSLTIQCQVDSQVTMMFWYRQQPGQSLTLIATANQGSEATYESGFVIDKFPISRPNLTFSTLTVSNMSPEDSSIYLCSVEDQRTGGRWDTEAFFGQGTRLTVV.

This rearrangement joins TRBV6-5 to TRBJ1-5; 8 bases align to TRBD1. The CDR3 length is 15 residues. V trimming: 5 bases; J trimming: 6 bases; junction bases outside the gene matches: 9. Germline assignment: CDR1 MNHEY and CDR2 SVGAGI. The CDR3 DNA sequence: TGTGCCAGCAGTGGTTCAGGGGGCAATGGTCAGCCCCAGCATTTT. It encodes CASSGSGGNGQPQHF.

The chain has TRBV9 and TRBJ1-1, with 7 bases matching TRBD1. The CDR3 loop spans 13 amino acids. Germline CDR1 reads SGDLS; CDR2 reads YYNGEE. V shed 0 bases and J 8 bases; nucleotides not matched to a gene: 4. CDR3 bases: TGTGCCAGCAGCGTAGGGACAGGCCCCGAAGCTTTCTTT. Encoded protein: CASSVGTGPEAFF. Variable domain in full (rest from reference TRBV9 and TRBJ1-1): DSGVTQTPKHLITATGQRVTLRCSPRSGDLSVYWYQQSLDQGLQFLIQYYNGEERAKGNILERFSAQQFPDLHSELNLSSLELGDSALYFCASSVGTGPEAFFGQGTRLTVV.

The rearrangement joins TRBV5-1 to TRBJ2-3, with 13 bases matching TRBD2. J gave up 3 bases and V 4 bases, and 2 bases lay outside the gene matches. Germline CDR1 is SGHRS and CDR2 is YFSETQ. This CDR3 has 15 amino acids. This chain's CDR3 is CASSLTSGRTDTQYF. The CDR3 bases are TGCGCCAGCAGCCTGACTAGCGGGAGGACAGATACGCAGTATTTT.

This clone was seen only a few times. The V call is TRBV7-3, the J call TRBJ2-1; TRBD2 agrees at 7 bases. V gave up 6 bases and J gave up 5 bases; unmatched junction bases: 4. The CDR3 covers 13 residues. Germline V gene data show CDR1 as SGHTA and CDR2 as FQGTGA. Here the CDR3 reads CASRLAVNNEQFF. DNA of the CDR3: TGTGCCAGCAGGCTAGCGGTTAACAATGAGCAGTTCTTC.

The chain uses TRBV10-2 and TRBJ2-5; 9 bases fit TRBD2. Germline V gives CDR1 WSHSY, CDR2 SAAADI. V lost 7 bases to trimming and J lost 2 bases; unmatched junction nucleotides: 5. This CDR3 region has 14 residues. The CDR3: CASKAGGGQETQYF. In nucleotides, the CDR3 is TGCGCCAGCAAAGCGGGGGGTGGACAAGAGACCCAGTACTTC.

V gene TRBV19 combines with J gene TRBJ2-1; TRBD2 might be the D (6 bases). V lost 5 bases to trimming and J lost 9 bases, with 14 bases between them. The CDR3 sequence is 13 residues long. Germline assignment: CDR1 LNHDA and CDR2 SQIVND (reference sequence). CDR3 in DNA: TGTGCCAGTAGTCCTAGCGCCGGGGGTGAGCAGTTCTTC. Translation gives CASSPSAGGEQFF.

The chain employs TRBV5-1 and TRBJ2-7; D may be TRBD1 (6 bases). The CDR3 covers 14 residues. CDR1 is SGHRS and CDR2 is YFSETQ in the germline V gene. Trimming pared 4 bases from V and 4 bases from J, leaving 15 bases between. The CDR3 protein is CASSIGGSRYEQYF. The CDR3, as DNA: TGCGCCAGCAGCATTGGGGGCAGTAGGTACGAGCAGTACTTC.

This clone was seen only a few times. The gene calls are TRBV10-3 and TRBJ1-3, with D uncertain. The CDR3 spans 15 residues. V was cut by 3 bases and J by 0 bases, with 9 bases left in between. Germline V lookup: CDR1 ENHRY, CDR2 SYGVKD. Written as DNA, the CDR3 is TGTGCCATCAGTGACGGGTGGAACTCTGGAAACACCATATATTTT. Translated: CAISDGWNSGNTIYF.

The rearrangement joins TRBV2 to TRBJ2-7; 9 nucleotides agree with TRBD1. CDR3 length equals 14 residues. The germline gives CDR1 SNHLY, CDR2 FYNNEI. Trimming took 7 bases from V and 0 from J; bases not matched to a gene: 4. CDR3 sequence: CASKDRGFSYEQYF. CDR3 nucleotides: TGTGCCAGCAAGGACAGGGGTTTCTCCTACGAGCAGTACTTC.

The chain has TRBV4-3 and TRBJ2-2; 10 bases line up with TRBD2. The germline V gene encodes CDR1 LGHNA and CDR2 YSLEER. CDR3 length equals 16 residues. J was trimmed by 5 bases and V by 4 bases; bases with no gene match: 7. In DNA form, the CDR3 reads TGCGCCAGCAGCCCAAGTCAAGCGGGAGGGACCGGGGAGCTGTTTTTT. It translates to CASSPSQAGGTGELFF.

The chain recombines TRBV7-9 with TRBJ2-5; D is perhaps TRBD2 (6 bases). This CDR3 contains 15 residues. CDR1 is SEHNR and CDR2 is FQNEAQ in the germline V gene (reference sequence). The V end was cut by 1 base, the J end by 5 bases, with 14 bases between. The DNA for the CDR3 is TGTGCCAGCAGCTTAGGGACGGGACTCGTGGAGACCCAGTACTTC. Amino acid sequence: CASSLGTGLVETQYF. The full variable domain, its missing parts supplied by reference TRBV7-9 and TRBJ2-5, is DTGVSQNPRHKITKRGQNVTFRCDPISEHNRLYWYRQTLGQGPEFLTYFQNEAQLEKSRLLSDRFSAERPKGSFSTLEIQRTEQGDSAMYLCASSLGTGLVETQYFGPGTRLLVL.

This rearrangement joins TRBV29-1 to TRBJ1-1, with D unresolved. The CDR3 spans 12 residues. From germline, CDR1 is SQVTM and CDR2 ANQGSEA. Trimming stripped 6 bases from V and 2 bases from J, with 10 bases between. DNA of the CDR3: TGCAGCGTGCCCCGGGGAAACACTGAAGCTTTCTTT. Residues: CSVPRGNTEAFF.

The chain recombines TRBV6-4 with TRBJ2-5, with 8 positions matching TRBD2. This CDR3 comprises 16 residues. The V and J ends lost 4 bases and 2 bases, in that order; junction bases with no gene match: 9. Per germline, CDR1 MRHNA and CDR2 SNTAGT. The CDR3 protein is CASSGWTSSPQETQYF. CDR3 coding DNA: TGTGCCAGCAGTGGATGGACTAGCTCCCCTCAAGAGACCCAGTACTTC.

The chain uses TRBV15 and TRBJ2-5, with 14 bases aligning to TRBD2. Germline assignment: CDR1 LNHNV and CDR2 YYDKDF (reference sequence). J was trimmed by 5 bases and V by 0 bases; bases with no gene match: 8. The CDR3 totals 18 residues. The CDR3 DNA follows: TGTGCCACCAGCAGAGATGGGACTAGCGGGAGCTTTGGGGAGACCCAGTACTTC. Its translation is CATSRDGTSGSFGETQYF.

The chain links TRBV6-6 to TRBJ2-5; D perhaps matches TRBD1 (7 bases). V was trimmed by 5 bases and J by 5 bases, leaving 12 bases between them. The CDR3 is 13 residues long. CDR1 is MNHNY, CDR2 SVGAGI, per germline (reference sequence). The CDR3 DNA sequence: TGTGCCAGCAGTGGCGGGACAGATGAGACCCAGTACTTC. Translation gives CASSGGTDETQYF.

V gene TRBV27 combines with J gene TRBJ1-6; a possible D gene is TRBD1 (6 bases). The CDR3 is 13 amino acids. V was clipped by 3 bases and J by 10 bases, with 10 bases between them. Germline V CDR1 and CDR2: MNHEY, SMNVEV (reference sequence). The CDR3 nucleotides read TGTGCCAGCAGTTTGGACAGCTGGTCACCCCTCCACTTT. It specifies CASSLDSWSPLHF.

V gene TRBV7-9 combines with J gene TRBJ1-2; unclear D gene. The V gene's germline CDR1 is SEHNR and CDR2 FQNEAQ (reference sequence). This CDR3 is 13 amino acids long. V lost 3 bases and J 4 bases, leaving 9 bases between the germline ends. In DNA, the CDR3 is TGTGCCAGCAGCTTTGCCCCCAGCTATGGCTACACCTTC. Translation: CASSFAPSYGYTF.

The gene calls are TRBV18 and TRBJ1-4; weak D call: TRBD1 (5 bases). From germline, CDR1 is KGHSH and CDR2 LQKENI. CDR3 size: 22 residues. The V end was cut by 3 bases, the J end by 0 bases, with 29 bases between. The CDR3 sequence: CASSPPTFAGLAGSATNEKLFF. Here the CDR3 DNA reads TGTGCCAGCTCACCTCCTACCTTCGCGGGGTTGGCAGGGTCCGCAACTAATGAAAAACTGTTTTTT. Filled out from reference TRBV18 and TRBJ1-4, the complete variable domain reads NAGVMQNPRHLVRRRGQEARLRCSPMKGHSHVYWYRQLPEEGLKFMVYLQKENIIDESGMPKERFSAEFPKEGPSILRIQQVVRGDSAAYFCASSPPTFAGLAGSATNEKLFFGSGTQLSVL.

The chain couples TRBV9 to TRBJ2-3, with D tentatively TRBD2 (6 bases). CDR3 length: 16 amino acids. Germline V gene lookup returns CDR1 SGDLS and CDR2 YYNGEE. V lost 3 bases and J lost 0, with 14 bases in between. Written as DNA, the CDR3 is TGTGCCAGCAGCGCCTTGTCGGGACTTAGCACAGATACGCAGTATTTT. Translation: CASSALSGLSTDTQYF.

V is TRBV9 and J is TRBJ2-3; TRBD2 is a possible D gene (7 bases). The CDR3 totals 17 residues. V was pared by 0 bases and J by 2 bases, with 16 bases between. The V gene's germline CDR1 is SGDLS and CDR2 YYNGEE. The CDR3 is CASSVEGGETTTDTQYF. CDR3 coding DNA: TGTGCCAGCAGCGTAGAGGGGGGGGAGACTACCACAGATACGCAGTATTTT. The complete variable domain, with remaining parts taken from reference TRBV9 and TRBJ2-3, reads DSGVTQTPKHLITATGQRVTLRCSPRSGDLSVYWYQQSLDQGLQFLIQYYNGEERAKGNILERFSAQQFPDLHSELNLSSLELGDSALYFCASSVEGGETTTDTQYFGPGTRLTVL.

CDR3 loop: CASSEFRETQYF. Written as DNA, the CDR3 is TGTGCCAGCAGTGAGTTCCGGGAGACCCAGTACTTC. The chain has TRBV2 and TRBJ2-5, with D uncertain. Germline V gives CDR1 SNHLY, CDR2 FYNNEI. The V end was cut by 3 bases, the J end by 5 bases, with 7 bases between. This CDR3 contains 12 residues.

J is TRBJ2-7 and V is TRBV5-1; D unclear. V gave up 0 bases and J gave up 2 bases, with 15 bases separating them. The germline CDR1 and CDR2 sequences are SGHRS and YFSETQ. The CDR3 runs to 16 residues. The CDR3: CASSLVERGATYEQYF. Here the CDR3 DNA reads TGCGCCAGCAGCTTGGTCGAGCGCGGCGCGACCTACGAGCAGTACTTC.

The chain is built from TRBV5-1 and TRBJ1-1, with TRBD1 matching over 8 bases. This CDR3 comprises 13 residues. Germline CDR1 SGHRS, CDR2 YFSETQ. J lost 4 bases, V lost 4 bases, and 3 bases had no gene match. The CDR3 loop reads CASSLTGVTEAFF. CDR3 DNA: TGCGCCAGCAGCCTGACAGGGGTCACTGAAGCTTTCTTT.

CDR3 nucleotide sequence: TGTGCCAGCAGTCCTCGTCCGACAGATAATGAAAAACTGTTTTTT. As protein: CASSPRPTDNEKLFF. The genes are TRBV6-5 and TRBJ1-4; D may be TRBD1 (5 bases). This CDR3 is 15 amino acids long. CDR1 and CDR2 from the germline V gene are MNHEY and SVGAGI. The V end was cut by 5 bases, the J end by 4 bases, with 14 bases between.